The 10 T cell receptor beta chains presented below share a single source sample, sequenced in a study of cytomegalovirus exposure and HLA in healthy donors. PCR was performed using 60 Vbeta and 13 Jbeta primers. Assay used: immunoSEQ multiplex PCR; TCRdb lists only in-frame clones, some missing. There are approximately 160,000 clones in the sample; about 80% occur only once, and more than 0.8% lies in the top ten. Sequenced: PBMCs. The receptors originated from a woman aged 40 to 50 in good health and CMV-seronegative.

The genes are TRBV15 and TRBJ2-1; no reliable D call. Deletions cut 5 bases from V and 5 bases from J, with 16 bases between. CDR3 length: 15 residues. Per the germline V gene, CDR1 is LNHNV and CDR2 is YYDKDF (reference sequence). CDR3 DNA: TGTGCCACCAGCCCAGATGTGGGCTTCAACAATGAGCAGTTCTTC. This translates into CATSPDVGFNNEQFF.

The J gene is TRBJ1-2, the V gene TRBV19, with 9 nucleotides matching TRBD1. The germline gives CDR1 LNHDA, CDR2 SQIVND (reference sequence). Losses at the gene ends were 6 bases for V and 3 bases for J; bases not matched to a gene: 5. The CDR3 is 14 residues long. This CDR3 reads CASRSRQGDYGYTF. CDR3 in DNA: TGTGCCAGTAGGAGTCGACAGGGGGACTATGGCTACACCTTC.

The chain is built from TRBV5-1 and TRBJ1-2; D is unclear. CDR1 is SGHRS and CDR2 is YFSETQ in the germline V gene. The CDR3 consists of 14 residues. Between the trimmed V and J ends, which lost 0 bases and 6 bases, there was a span of 12 bases. The CDR3 here is CASSLGESRNGYTF. In nucleotides, the CDR3 is TGCGCCAGCAGCTTGGGTGAGTCTCGAAATGGCTACACCTTC.

This clone was picked up one time. The chain is built from TRBV2 and TRBJ1-2; a possible D gene is TRBD1 (5 bases). Germline V lookup: CDR1 SNHLY, CDR2 FYNNEI. The CDR3 is 15 amino acids. V lost 5 bases and J lost 2, with 15 bases in between. CDR3 sequence reads: CASSLGGAQNYGYTF. The CDR3 region has the DNA TGTGCCAGCAGTCTTGGAGGGGCTCAGAACTATGGCTACACCTTC.

V usage is TRBV9 and J usage is TRBJ2-6, with 8 bases lining up with TRBD1. Per the germline V gene, CDR1 is SGDLS and CDR2 is YYNGEE. The CDR3 spans 17 residues. Trimming removed 0 bases from V and 1 base from J; junction bases left unmatched: 3. The CDR3 loop reads CASSVGTGGSGANVLTF. CDR3 coding DNA: TGTGCCAGCAGCGTAGGAACAGGGGGATCTGGGGCCAACGTCCTGACTTTC.

The chain has TRBV29-1 and TRBJ2-7; D may be TRBD2 (6 bases). V lost 4 bases and J lost 6, with 25 bases in between. This CDR3 comprises 16 residues. The germline V gene encodes CDR1 SQVTM and CDR2 ANQGSEA. CDR3 nucleotide sequence: TGCAGCGTTGTAGGAGGGGTCCAGGGTTGGAGCCGCGAGCAGTACTTC. It specifies CSVVGGVQGWSREQYF.

This clone was counted a single time. J is TRBJ2-5 and V is TRBV19; 10 bases are a match to TRBD1. Germline loops: CDR1 LNHDA, CDR2 SQIVND (reference sequence). CDR3 length: 15 amino acids. V trimming: 4 bases; J trimming: 0 bases; junction bases outside the gene matches: 2. The CDR3 DNA reads TGTGCCAGTAGTAGACAGGGGGCGGACCAAGAGACCCAGTACTTC. Its translation: CASSRQGADQETQYF. Using reference TRBV19 and TRBJ2-5 for the parts outside the CDR3, the full variable domain is DGGITQSPKYLFRKEGQNVTLSCEQNLNHDAMYWYRQDPGQGLRLIYYSQIVNDFQKGDIAEGYSVSREKKESFPLTVTSAQKNPTAFYLCASSRQGADQETQYFGPGTRLLVL.

This chain joins TRBV5-8 and TRBJ1-1; 7 nucleotides match TRBD1. The germline CDR1 and CDR2 sequences are SGHTS and YDEGEE. The CDR3 is 17 amino acids. Trimming cost V 2 bases and J 6 bases; bases outside gene matches: 16. CDR3: CASSLGLSNRDSSEAFF. In DNA, the CDR3 is TGTGCCAGCAGCTTAGGGCTCTCCAACCGGGACAGTTCTGAAGCTTTCTTT.

The chain recombines TRBV5-1 with TRBJ2-2, with TRBD2 as a possible D gene (6 bases). Germline CDR1 reads SGHRS; CDR2 reads YFSETQ. The CDR3 has 15 amino acids. Trimming cost V 6 bases and J 1 base, with 13 bases left between them. CDR3 amino acids: CASTMAGWNTGELFF. DNA for the CDR3: TGCGCCAGCACTATGGCGGGATGGAACACCGGGGAGCTGTTTTTT.

The chain is built from TRBV29-1 and TRBJ1-1; D remains ambiguous. V lost 6 bases to trimming and J lost 0 bases, with 17 bases between them. The CDR3 loop spans 15 amino acids. Germline CDR1 reads SQVTM; CDR2 reads ANQGSEA. CDR3 nucleotide sequence: TGCAGCGTCCAACCTGGTGGGCCGGTGAACACTGAAGCTTTCTTT. Translation: CSVQPGGPVNTEAFF.